Listed below are T cell receptor beta chains from one sample, sequenced in a study of shared clonotypes between healthy human individuals. This table comes from immunoSEQ multiplex PCR, and its TCRdb copy is limited to in-frame clones, with some not included. The sample lists some 1.5 million clones, about 98% seen once, with roughly 0.45% in the top ten. Sequenced material: naive CD4+ T cells sorted from blood. The receptors stem from a man in his thirties or forties in good health. CDR3s include the opening cysteine and the closing phenylalanine or tryptophan. The order of the fields is clone size, J gene, V gene, D gene, CDR3 DNA, CDR3 protein. D genes are given only for firm matches. The size field is filled for only some rows; it gives once, few, many or a size class.

>once|TRBJ2-5|TRBV28|NA
TGTGCCAGTGGGGAGGTTTCAAGGGGCTACACCCAGTACTTC
CASGEVSRGYTQYF
>NA|TRBJ2-5|TRBV6-5|NA
TGTGCCAGCAGTGGACAGTTAGAAGAGACCCAGTACTTC
CASSGQLEETQYF
>NA|TRBJ1-5|TRBV19|TRBD1
TGTGCCAGTAGTATCAGACAGGGTAGCAATCAGCCCCAGCATTTT
CASSIRQGSNQPQHF
>NA|TRBJ1-3|TRBV7-7|NA
TGTGCCAGCAGCCTACACCCGACAGGACCCTCTGGAAACACCATATATTTT
CASSLHPTGPSGNTIYF
>NA|TRBJ1-1|TRBV5-6|TRBD1
TGTGCCAGCAGCCGAAACCGGGACAGCACAACTGAAGCTTTCTTT
CASSRNRDSTTEAFF
>NA|TRBJ1-1|TRBV5-1|NA
TGCGCCAGCAGCTCTAACTCCCGGGGCACTGAAGCTTTCTTT
CASSSNSRGTEAFF
>NA|TRBJ2-1|TRBV6-5|NA
TGTGCCAGCAGCCGGGCCGTGGCTTGGGAGCAGTTCTTC
CASSRAVAWEQFF
>NA|TRBJ2-7|TRBV25-1|NA
TGTGCCAGCAGTGAAGGGGGCAGCCTCTCCTACGAGCAGTACTTC
CASSEGGSLSYEQYF
>NA|TRBJ2-2|TRBV19|NA
TGTGCCAGTCAGTTGTACGGACCGAACACCGGGGAGCTGTTTTTT
CASQLYGPNTGELFF
>NA|TRBJ1-3|TRBV11-3|TRBD1
TGTGCCCTACCCCGGACAGGGTTCGGAAACACCATATATTTT
CALPRTGFGNTIYF
>NA|TRBJ1-2|TRBV5-6|NA
TGTGCCAGCAGTCACGTCTTCGATTTCCCGGGGAGGACTAGAGGCTACACCTTC
CASSHVFDFPGRTRGYTF
>NA|TRBJ2-7|TRBV7-2|NA
TGTGCCAGCAGTTTACAGGGCCACGAGCAGTACTTC
CASSLQGHEQYF
>NA|TRBJ1-5|TRBV6-1|TRBD1
TGTGCCGCCGAAGACAGGGGTAAGCAGCCCCAGCATTTT
CAAEDRGKQPQHF
>NA|TRBJ2-1|TRBV6-1|NA
TGTGCCAGCAGTGTCTCCTACAATGAGCAGTTCTTC
CASSVSYNEQFF
>NA|TRBJ1-3|TRBV5-1|NA
TGCGCCAGCAGCCCAGGATGGAGCTCTGGAAACACCATATATTTT
CASSPGWSSGNTIYF
>NA|TRBJ1-3|TRBV6-6|NA
TGTGCCAGCAGTTTCACAGGGAGCTCTGGAAACACCATATATTTT
CASSFTGSSGNTIYF
>NA|TRBJ2-7|TRBV5-1|NA
TGCGCCAGCAGCTCCCCGGGACTTTACGAGCAGTACTTC
CASSSPGLYEQYF
>NA|TRBJ1-1|TRBV2|NA
TGTGCCAGCAGTGGTAGGGGCAACACTGAAGCTTTCTTT
CASSGRGNTEAFF
>NA|TRBJ1-1|TRBV2|NA
TGTGCCAGCAGCGCACAGGGGAACACTGAAGCTTTCTTT
CASSAQGNTEAFF
>NA|TRBJ2-2|TRBV7-3|TRBD2
TGTGCCAGCACCCTAGCGGGAGGGCCGGACATCGGGGAGCTGTTTTTT
CASTLAGGPDIGELFF
>NA|TRBJ2-3|TRBV15|TRBD1
TGTGCCACCAGCAGAGAGGGACAGGGGGAAGATACGCAGTATTTT
CATSREGQGEDTQYF
>NA|TRBJ2-3|TRBV6-6|NA
TGTGCCAGCAGTTACTTTGGGGGAGGCACAGATACGCAGTATTTT
CASSYFGGGTDTQYF
>NA|TRBJ1-1|TRBV5-1|NA
TGCGCCAGCAGCTGGTCAGGGGACACTGAAGCTTTCTTT
CASSWSGDTEAFF
>NA|TRBJ2-2|TRBV5-6|NA
TGTGCCAGCAGCTTAAACCCGAATCAGAACACCGGGGAGCTGTTTTTT
CASSLNPNQNTGELFF
>NA|TRBJ2-7|TRBV7-2|NA
TGTGCCAGCAGCCTCGCAGGGGCGGGGGTTTTTTACGAGCAGTACTTC
CASSLAGAGVFYEQYF
>NA|TRBJ1-2|TRBV27|NA
TGTGCCAGCAGTTTACGAGGGGGAATCCCCTATGGCTACACCTTC
CASSLRGGIPYGYTF
>NA|TRBJ2-2|TRBV11-2|TRBD2
TGTGCCAGCATCCCCTCCCTAGCGGGAGGGCGAGGCACCGGGGAGCTGTTTTTT
CASIPSLAGGRGTGELFF
>NA|TRBJ2-5|TRBV5-1|TRBD2
TGCGCCAGCAGAGAGCTAGCGGGAGACCCGCAGCAGTACTTC
CASRELAGDPQQYF
>NA|TRBJ1-4|TRBV5-4|TRBD1
TGTGCCAGCCCTAAGACCGGGACAGGGGGGGTAGCTAATGAAAAACTGTTTTTT
CASPKTGTGGVANEKLFF
>NA|TRBJ2-2|TRBV10-1|NA
TGCGCCAGCCGGGGACTCCTGAACACCGGGGAGCTGTTTTTT
CASRGLLNTGELFF
>NA|TRBJ2-5|TRBV27|TRBD2
TGTGCCACCAAGAGCGGGAGGGCCGGTGAGACCCAGTACTTC
CATKSGRAGETQYF
>NA|TRBJ2-5|TRBV27|TRBD1
TGTGCCAGCAGTTCGCGCTACGGGACAGCGTACCAAGAGACCCAGTACTTC
CASSSRYGTAYQETQYF
>NA|TRBJ1-2|TRBV5-5|TRBD1
TGTGCCAGCAGCTTTCAGAGCTTGGCAGGGGGCTATGGCTACACCTTC
CASSFQSLAGGYGYTF
>NA|TRBJ2-7|TRBV2|TRBD1
TGTGCCAGCAGGCCGGCCGGGACAGGGTTCGACGAGCAGTACTTC
CASRPAGTGFDEQYF
>once|TRBJ2-1|TRBV7-9|TRBD2
TGTGCCAGCAGCCAAGGGACTAGCGGGAACTCCTACAATGAGCAGTTCTTC
CASSQGTSGNSYNEQFF
>NA|TRBJ1-3|TRBV19|TRBD1
TGTGCCAGTAGTCCGGAGACAGGGGGCTCTGGAAACACCATATATTTT
CASSPETGGSGNTIYF
>NA|TRBJ1-5|TRBV28|TRBD1
TGTGCCAGCAGCCAGACAGGGAGCAATCAGCCCCAGCATTTT
CASSQTGSNQPQHF
>NA|TRBJ2-3|TRBV5-1|NA
TGCGCCAGCAGCGAACCAGCTTCAGATACGCAGTATTTT
CASSEPASDTQYF
>NA|TRBJ1-1|TRBV10-1|NA
TGCGCCAGCAGTGAGTCGTCCGAAAACACTGAAGCTTTCTTT
CASSESSENTEAFF
>NA|TRBJ1-5|TRBV10-3|TRBD1
TGTGCCATCACTCCGGGACAGGACCAGCCCCAGCATTTT
CAITPGQDQPQHF
>NA|TRBJ1-1|TRBV18|NA
TGTGCCAGCTCATCAGGACAGAGGAACACTGAAGCTTTCTTT
CASSSGQRNTEAFF
>once|TRBJ2-7|TRBV28|NA
TGTGCCAGCAGCCGACGGTACGACCCCGTTCCCTACGAGCAGTACTTC
CASSRRYDPVPYEQYF
>NA|TRBJ1-4|TRBV29-1|NA
TGCAGCGTTGAGGATCGGGGAGGAGCAACTAATGAAAAACTGTTTTTT
CSVEDRGGATNEKLFF
>NA|TRBJ1-2|TRBV14|TRBD1
TGTGCCAGCAGCCGCGTTACAGGGGGCTATGGCTACACCTTC
CASSRVTGGYGYTF
>NA|TRBJ1-2|TRBV5-6|NA
TGTGCCAGCAGCTTTAGGAGGGGGTTCTATGGCTACACCTTC
CASSFRRGFYGYTF
>NA|TRBJ2-1|TRBV9|TRBD2
TGTGCCAGCAGCGTAGGACCGGGAGGGTCGGATGAGCAGTTCTTC
CASSVGPGGSDEQFF
>NA|TRBJ2-1|TRBV4-3|NA
TGCGCCAGCAGCCAAGAATGGGGAGTGGACAGCGGCAATGAGCAGTTCTTC
CASSQEWGVDSGNEQFF
>once|TRBJ1-1|TRBV29-1|NA
TGCAGCGTTGATTCCGGGTTTCACACTGAAGCTTTCTTT
CSVDSGFHTEAFF
>NA|TRBJ2-3|TRBV6-4|NA
TGTGCCAGCAGTGACGGGTTTAGGGCGCAGTATTTT
CASSDGFRAQYF
>NA|TRBJ1-1|TRBV7-8|NA
TGTGCCAGCAGCTCGTTACAGGGCCGAATGAACACTGAAGCTTTCTTT
CASSSLQGRMNTEAFF
>NA|TRBJ2-2|TRBV27|NA
TGTGCCAGCAGGCGACGGGACTCCTCCACCGGGGAGCTGTTTTTT
CASRRRDSSTGELFF
>NA|TRBJ1-1|TRBV29-1|NA
TGCAGCGGTGAAACAGGGAGCACTGAAGCTTTCTTT
CSGETGSTEAFF
>NA|TRBJ1-3|TRBV6-6|NA
TGTGCCAGCAGTCAGGGAGGAAACACCATATATTTT
CASSQGGNTIYF
>NA|TRBJ2-5|TRBV4-3|NA
TGCGCCTCCTCGTACGCGGCCATGGGGACGGGGACCCAGTACTTC
CASSYAAMGTGTQYF
>NA|TRBJ1-4|TRBV28|NA
TGTGCCAGCAGTTTAGGGTCATGGGGTGAAAAACTGTTTTTT
CASSLGSWGEKLFF